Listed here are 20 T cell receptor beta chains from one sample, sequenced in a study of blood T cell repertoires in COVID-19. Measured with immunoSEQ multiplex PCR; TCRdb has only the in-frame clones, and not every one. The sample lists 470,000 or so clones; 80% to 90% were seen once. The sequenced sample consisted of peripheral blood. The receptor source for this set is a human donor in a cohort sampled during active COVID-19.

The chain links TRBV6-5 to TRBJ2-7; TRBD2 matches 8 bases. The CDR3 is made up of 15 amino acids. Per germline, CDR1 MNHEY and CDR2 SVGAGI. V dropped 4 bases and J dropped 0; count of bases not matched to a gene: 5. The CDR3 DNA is TGTGCCAGCAGTTTGGGCGGGAGGACCTCCTACGAGCAGTACTTC. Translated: CASSLGGRTSYEQYF.

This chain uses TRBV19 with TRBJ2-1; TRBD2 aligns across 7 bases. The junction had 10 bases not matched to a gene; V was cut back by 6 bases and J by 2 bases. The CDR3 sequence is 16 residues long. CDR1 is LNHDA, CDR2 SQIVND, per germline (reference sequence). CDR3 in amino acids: CASSPGAGVPYNEQFF. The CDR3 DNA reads TGTGCCAGTAGCCCCGGGGCGGGAGTCCCCTACAATGAGCAGTTCTTC.

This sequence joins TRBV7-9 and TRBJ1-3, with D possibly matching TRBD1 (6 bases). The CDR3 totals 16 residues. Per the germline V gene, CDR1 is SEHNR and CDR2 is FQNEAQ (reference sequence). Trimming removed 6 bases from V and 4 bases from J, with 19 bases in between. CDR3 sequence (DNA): TGTGCCAGCAGGAGTGTGGGGAACAGGGTGGGAAACACCATATATTTT. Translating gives CASRSVGNRVGNTIYF. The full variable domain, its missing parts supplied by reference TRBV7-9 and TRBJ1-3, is DTGVSQNPRHKITKRGQNVTFRCDPISEHNRLYWYRQTLGQGPEFLTYFQNEAQLEKSRLLSDRFSAERPKGSFSTLEIQRTEQGDSAMYLCASRSVGNRVGNTIYFGEGSWLTVV.

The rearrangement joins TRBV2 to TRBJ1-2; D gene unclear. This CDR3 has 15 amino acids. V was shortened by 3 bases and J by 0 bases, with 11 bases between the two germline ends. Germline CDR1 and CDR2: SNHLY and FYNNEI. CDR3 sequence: CASSEERGANYGYTF. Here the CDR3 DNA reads TGTGCCAGCAGTGAGGAAAGAGGAGCTAACTATGGCTACACCTTC.

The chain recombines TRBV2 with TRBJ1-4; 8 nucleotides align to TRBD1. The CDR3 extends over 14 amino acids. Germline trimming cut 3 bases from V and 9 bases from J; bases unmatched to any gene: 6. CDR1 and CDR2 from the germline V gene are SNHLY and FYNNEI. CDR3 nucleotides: TGTGCCAGCAGTGAGAGTCAGGGGGCGAAAAAACTGTTTTTT. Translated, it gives CASSESQGAKKLFF.

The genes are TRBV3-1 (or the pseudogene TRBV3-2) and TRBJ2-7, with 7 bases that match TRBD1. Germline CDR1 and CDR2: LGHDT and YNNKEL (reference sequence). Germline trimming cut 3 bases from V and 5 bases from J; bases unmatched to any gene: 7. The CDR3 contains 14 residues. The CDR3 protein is CASSQLGQTNEQYF. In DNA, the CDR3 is TGTGCCAGCAGCCAGTTGGGACAGACCAACGAGCAGTACTTC.

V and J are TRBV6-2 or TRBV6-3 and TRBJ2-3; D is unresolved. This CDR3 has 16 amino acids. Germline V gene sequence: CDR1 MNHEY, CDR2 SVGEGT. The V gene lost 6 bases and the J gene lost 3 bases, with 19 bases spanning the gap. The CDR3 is CASSLGVWVRTDTQYF. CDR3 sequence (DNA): TGTGCCAGCAGCCTCGGAGTGTGGGTTCGAACAGATACGCAGTATTTT.

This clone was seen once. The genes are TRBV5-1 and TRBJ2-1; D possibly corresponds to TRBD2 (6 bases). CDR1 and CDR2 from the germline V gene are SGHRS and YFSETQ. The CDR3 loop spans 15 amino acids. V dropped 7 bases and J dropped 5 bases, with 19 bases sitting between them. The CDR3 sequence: CASGELASINNEQFF. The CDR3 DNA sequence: TGCGCCAGCGGGGAACTAGCTTCCATTAACAATGAGCAGTTCTTC.

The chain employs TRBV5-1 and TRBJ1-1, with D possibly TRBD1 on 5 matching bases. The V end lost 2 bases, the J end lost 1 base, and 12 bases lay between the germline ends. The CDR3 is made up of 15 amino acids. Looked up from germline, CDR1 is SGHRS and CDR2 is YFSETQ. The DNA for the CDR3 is TGCGCCAGCAGCTTAACGGACAATCGGAACACTGAAGCTTTCTTT. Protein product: CASSLTDNRNTEAFF.

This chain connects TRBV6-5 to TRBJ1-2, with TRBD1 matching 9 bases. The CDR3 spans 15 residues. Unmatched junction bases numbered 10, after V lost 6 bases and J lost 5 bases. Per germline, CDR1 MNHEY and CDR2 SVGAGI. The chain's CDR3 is CASSTGQGVWYGYTF. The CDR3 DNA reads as TGTGCCAGCAGCACGGGACAGGGAGTGTGGTATGGCTACACCTTC.

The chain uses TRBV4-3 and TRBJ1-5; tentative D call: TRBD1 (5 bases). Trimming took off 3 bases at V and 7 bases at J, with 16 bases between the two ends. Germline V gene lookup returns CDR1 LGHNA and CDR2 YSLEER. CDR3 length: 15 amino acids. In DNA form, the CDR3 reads TGCGCCAGCAGCCAGGAATACCAGGGATGGCAGCCCCAGCATTTT. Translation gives CASSQEYQGWQPQHF.

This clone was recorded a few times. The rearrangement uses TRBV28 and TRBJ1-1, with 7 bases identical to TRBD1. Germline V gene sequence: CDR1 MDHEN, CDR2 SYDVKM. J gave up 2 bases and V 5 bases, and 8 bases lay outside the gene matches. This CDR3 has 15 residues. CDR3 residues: CASSPETGTNTEAFF. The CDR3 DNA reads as TGTGCCAGCAGTCCGGAGACAGGGACTAACACTGAAGCTTTCTTT. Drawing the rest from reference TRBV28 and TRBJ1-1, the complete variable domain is DVKVTQSSRYLVKRTGEKVFLECVQDMDHENMFWYRQDPGLGLRLIYFSYDVKMKEKGDIPEGYSVSREKKERFSLILESASTNQTSMYLCASSPETGTNTEAFFGQGTRLTVV.

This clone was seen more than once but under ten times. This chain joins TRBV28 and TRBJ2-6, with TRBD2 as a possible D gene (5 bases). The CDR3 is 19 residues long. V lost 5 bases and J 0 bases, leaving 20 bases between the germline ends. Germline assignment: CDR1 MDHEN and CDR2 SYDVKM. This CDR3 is CASSGGDVITSSGANVLTF. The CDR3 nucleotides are TGTGCCAGCAGTGGAGGAGACGTCATTACGAGCTCTGGGGCCAACGTCCTGACTTTC. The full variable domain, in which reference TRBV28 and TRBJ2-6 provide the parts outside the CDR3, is DVKVTQSSRYLVKRTGEKVFLECVQDMDHENMFWYRQDPGLGLRLIYFSYDVKMKEKGDIPEGYSVSREKKERFSLILESASTNQTSMYLCASSGGDVITSSGANVLTFGAGSRLTVL.

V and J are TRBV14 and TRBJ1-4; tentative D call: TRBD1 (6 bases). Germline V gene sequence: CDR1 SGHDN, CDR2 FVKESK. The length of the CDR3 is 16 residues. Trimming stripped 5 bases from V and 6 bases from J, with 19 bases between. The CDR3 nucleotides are TGTGCCAGCAGCGTCCTCCCAGGGGAGGGGGATGAAAAACTGTTTTTT. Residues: CASSVLPGEGDEKLFF.

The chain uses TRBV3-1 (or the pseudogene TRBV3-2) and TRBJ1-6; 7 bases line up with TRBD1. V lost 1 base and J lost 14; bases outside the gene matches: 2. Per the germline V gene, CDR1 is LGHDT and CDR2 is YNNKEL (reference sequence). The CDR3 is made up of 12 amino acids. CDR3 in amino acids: CASSQAQGTLHF. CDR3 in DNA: TGTGCCAGCAGCCAAGCACAGGGGACCCTCCACTTT.

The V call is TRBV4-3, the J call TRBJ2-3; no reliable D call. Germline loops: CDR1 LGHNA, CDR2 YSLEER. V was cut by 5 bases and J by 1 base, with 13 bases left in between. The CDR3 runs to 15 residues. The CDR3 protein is CASSSTVTGTDTQYF. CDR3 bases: TGCGCCAGCAGCAGTACGGTAACGGGCACAGATACGCAGTATTTT.

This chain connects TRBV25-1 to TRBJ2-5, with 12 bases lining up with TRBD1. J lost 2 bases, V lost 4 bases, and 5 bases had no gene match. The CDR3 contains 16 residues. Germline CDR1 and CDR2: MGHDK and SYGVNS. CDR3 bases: TGTGCCAGCAGTGGGCGGGACAGGGGGCTACAAGAGACCCAGTACTTC. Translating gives CASSGRDRGLQETQYF.

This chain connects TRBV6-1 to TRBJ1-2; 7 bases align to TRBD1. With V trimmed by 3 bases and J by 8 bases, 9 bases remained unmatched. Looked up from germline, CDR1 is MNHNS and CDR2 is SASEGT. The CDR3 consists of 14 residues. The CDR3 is CASSESRGVDGYTF. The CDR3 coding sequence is TGTGCCAGCAGTGAGAGCAGGGGGGTCGACGGCTACACCTTC.

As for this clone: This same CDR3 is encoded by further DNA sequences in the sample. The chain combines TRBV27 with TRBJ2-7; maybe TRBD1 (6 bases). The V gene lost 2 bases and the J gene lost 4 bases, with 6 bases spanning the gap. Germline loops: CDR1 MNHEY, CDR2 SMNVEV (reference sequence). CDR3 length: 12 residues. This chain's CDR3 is CASSLRGYEQYF. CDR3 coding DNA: TGTGCCAGCAGTTTAAGGGGGTACGAGCAGTACTTC.

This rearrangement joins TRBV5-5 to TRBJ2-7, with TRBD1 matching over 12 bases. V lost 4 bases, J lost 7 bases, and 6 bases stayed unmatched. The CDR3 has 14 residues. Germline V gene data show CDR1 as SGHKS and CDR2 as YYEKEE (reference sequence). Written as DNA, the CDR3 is TGTGCCAGCAGCAGGGACAGGGGGCGTGGGGAGCAGTACTTC. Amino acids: CASSRDRGRGEQYF.